A single sample gave rise to the 15 T cell receptor beta chains below, sequenced in a study of T cell repertoires in cytomegalovirus infection. TCRdb independently ran MiXCR on the reads; one entry per CDR3 protein. The data show some 350,000 distinct CDR3 sequences, about a sixth seen once. Sequenced material: PBMCs. Receptors were obtained from a human donor in good health (CMV status not recorded). Some clones in this sample may be carry-over from other donors' samples.

This clonotype has a handful of counts. This rearrangement joins TRBV18 to TRBJ2-3, with 11 bases that match TRBD2. After removal of 3 bases from V and 7 bases from J, the junction contained 6 bases not matched to a gene. Looked up from germline, CDR1 is KGHSH and CDR2 is LQKENI. The CDR3 length is 15 residues. CDR3 protein: CASSPLAGGPNTQYF. Here the CDR3 DNA reads TGTGCCAGCTCACCCTTAGCGGGAGGGCCGAATACGCAGTATTTT. Combining the CDR3 with reference TRBV18 and TRBJ2-3 gives the whole variable domain NAGVMQNPRHLVRRRGQEARLRCSPMKGHSHVYWYRQLPEEGLKFMVYLQKENIIDESGMPKERFSAEFPKEGPSILRIQQVVRGDSAAYFCASSPLAGGPNTQYFGPGTRLTVL.

The V gene is TRBV20-1, the J gene TRBJ1-2, with D uncertain. Germline values: CDR1 DFQATT, CDR2 SNEGSKA (reference sequence). CDR3 size: 13 residues. Trimming stripped 2 bases from V and 3 bases from J, with 10 bases between. The CDR3 DNA reads TGCAGTGCTAGATTCCGGGATTACTATGGCTACACCTTC. Its protein is CSARFRDYYGYTF.

V gene TRBV11-2 combines with J gene TRBJ2-3; 11 bases are a match to TRBD1. Germline V CDR1 and CDR2: SGHAT, FQNNGV. The CDR3 is 15 residues long. With V trimmed by 6 bases and J by 1 base, 3 bases remained unmatched. The CDR3 nucleotides read TGTGCCAGCAGTAGGACAGGGGGCCGCACAGATACGCAGTATTTT. Its protein is CASSRTGGRTDTQYF.

The table lists this clonotype with many counts. The V call is TRBV19, the J call TRBJ2-6; no definite D call. The V end was cut by 5 bases, the J end by 2 bases, with 10 bases between. Germline CDR1 and CDR2: LNHDA and SQIVND (reference sequence). The CDR3 totals 15 residues. This CDR3 reads CASSRKVTGANVLTF. CDR3 DNA sequence: TGTGCCAGTAGTCGTAAGGTAACTGGGGCCAACGTCCTGACTTTC.

The chain carries TRBV27 and TRBJ2-1, with 9 bases fitting TRBD1. Germline assignment: CDR1 MNHEY and CDR2 SMNVEV (reference sequence). Trimming at V came to 5 bases and at J to 6 bases, leaving 8 bases not matched to a gene. CDR3 length: 15 amino acids. The CDR3 DNA reads as TGTGCCAGCAGTCCGGACAGGGGAGGGGTCAATGAGCAGTTCTTC. As protein: CASSPDRGGVNEQFF.

The chain employs TRBV11-2 and TRBJ1-2; 7 bases map to TRBD1. The V and J ends lost 8 bases and 3 bases, in that order; junction bases with no gene match: 15. The CDR3 runs 16 residues. CDR1 SGHAT and CDR2 FQNNGV come from the germline V gene. CDR3 coding DNA: TGTGCCAGCGATAGTATAAAGAGACAGGGAGACTATGGCTACACCTTC. It yields the protein CASDSIKRQGDYGYTF.

This clonotype was detected only a few times. One end of the junction varies from germline; a read error may be responsible. The V gene is TRBV12-5, the J gene TRBJ1-2, with D maybe TRBD1 (6 bases). Germline CDR1 and CDR2: LGHNT and FRNRAP. CDR3 size: 12 residues. The CDR3 DNA reads as TGTGCTAGTGGTTCGTTACTGGGACACCTACTCTTC. This encodes CASGSLLGHLLF.

This clonotype appeared a few times. The J gene is TRBJ2-2, the V gene TRBV7-9; D might be TRBD1 (5 bases). Between the trimmed V and J ends, which lost 3 bases and 4 bases, there was a span of 9 bases. This CDR3 is 14 amino acids long. In germline, CDR1 is SEHNR, CDR2 FQNEAQ (reference sequence). The CDR3 loop is CASSFSRVTGELFF. CDR3 nucleotide sequence: TGTGCCAGCAGCTTCTCCAGGGTCACCGGGGAGCTGTTTTTT. Supplemented by reference TRBV7-9 and TRBJ2-2, the full variable domain reads DTGVSQNPRHKITKRGQNVTFRCDPISEHNRLYWYRQTLGQGPEFLTYFQNEAQLEKSRLLSDRFSAERPKGSFSTLEIQRTEQGDSAMYLCASSFSRVTGELFFGEGSRLTVL.

The rearrangement joins TRBV12-3 or TRBV12-4 to TRBJ1-1; 8 bases line up with TRBD1. The CDR3 spans 14 residues. Trimming removed 3 bases from V and 5 bases from J; junction bases left unmatched: 5. The CDR3 is CASSFQGAVTEAFF. CDR3 bases: TGTGCCAGCAGTTTTCAGGGGGCGGTGACTGAAGCTTTCTTT.

This clonotype was counted between two and nine times. The chain recombines TRBV7-2 with TRBJ1-5; 7 nucleotides align to TRBD1. Germline assignment: CDR1 SGHTA and CDR2 FQGNSA. The junction had 4 bases not matched to a gene; V was cut back by 1 base and J by 4 bases. The CDR3 covers 15 residues. The CDR3 reads CASSLEVQGNQPQHF. DNA for the CDR3: TGTGCCAGCAGCTTAGAGGTACAGGGGAATCAGCCCCAGCATTTT. The full variable domain, rest sourced from reference TRBV7-2 and TRBJ1-5, is GAGVSQSPSNKVTEKGKDVELRCDPISGHTALYWYRQSLGQGLEFLIYFQGNSAPDKSGLPSDRFSAERTGGSVSTLTIQRTQQEDSAVYLCASSLEVQGNQPQHFGDGTRLSIL.

The chain combines TRBV7-8 with TRBJ2-5; 14 bases line up with TRBD2. J lost 6 bases, V lost 6 bases, and 18 bases had no gene match. The CDR3 is 19 amino acids. CDR1 and CDR2 (germline): SGHVS, FQNEAQ. CDR3 in amino acids: CASSMVPRGTSGRKQTQYF. The CDR3 DNA reads as TGTGCCAGCAGTATGGTACCACGCGGGACTAGCGGGAGAAAACAGACCCAGTACTTC. The full variable domain, in which reference TRBV7-8 and TRBJ2-5 provide the parts outside the CDR3, is GAGVSQSPRYKVAKRGQDVALRCDPISGHVSLFWYQQALGQGPEFLTYFQNEAQLDKSGLPSDRFFAERPEGSVSTLKIQRTQQEDSAVYLCASSMVPRGTSGRKQTQYFGPGTRLLVL.

This clonotype has a handful of counts. This sequence joins TRBV30 and TRBJ1-5; D is unclear. The V and J ends lost 2 bases and 6 bases respectively, with 11 bases between them. The CDR3 runs to 13 residues. The germline CDR1 and CDR2 sequences are GTSNPN and SVGIG (reference sequence). CDR3 loop: CAWSHYEGQPQHF. The CDR3 DNA is TGTGCCTGGAGTCACTACGAGGGTCAGCCCCAGCATTTT. The full variable domain, rest sourced from reference TRBV30 and TRBJ1-5, is SQTIHQWPATLVQPVGSPLSLECTVEGTSNPNLYWYRQAAGRGLQLLFYSVGIGQISSEVPQNLSASRPQDRQFILSSKKLLLSDSGFYLCAWSHYEGQPQHFGDGTRLSIL.

The V gene is TRBV12-3 or TRBV12-4, the J gene TRBJ2-5, with no clear D. Trimming removed 8 bases at V and 2 bases at J, with 12 bases between. The CDR3 runs to 13 residues. Here the CDR3 DNA reads TGTGCCAGCCTCGTTCACGGTCAAGAGACCCAGTACTTC. Its translation: CASLVHGQETQYF.

This clonotype was detected a few times. The chain joins TRBV12-3 or TRBV12-4 to TRBJ2-1; tentative D call: TRBD2 (5 bases). V lost 5 bases to trimming and J lost 9 bases, with 23 bases between them. This CDR3 spans 16 amino acids. CDR3 coding DNA: TGTGCCAGCAGTCCTCCCCCCTCCGGGGTCGAGGGTGAGCAGTTCTTC. It yields the protein CASSPPPSGVEGEQFF.

This clonotype was seen at least ten times. The genes are TRBV11-2 and TRBJ1-2, with 7 bases aligning to TRBD1. Germline CDR1 SGHAT, CDR2 FQNNGV. This CDR3 spans 18 amino acids. Trimming cost V 2 bases and J 2 bases; bases outside gene matches: 14. The CDR3 sequence is CASSLWPSGTDQNYGYTF. CDR3 DNA sequence: TGTGCCAGCAGCTTATGGCCGTCGGGGACAGACCAAAACTATGGCTACACCTTC.